The T cell receptor (beta chain) described here comes from a study of T-cell memory formation after mild COVID-19 (TCRdb year 2021). Some background on the complete study: TCR sequence clusters from the two donors were largely donor specific. Longitudinal TCRalpha and TCRbeta repertoire sequencing tracked T-cell clones expanding and contracting after mild COVID-19 in a couple of donors. The cohort comprised two young, previously healthy adult volunteers, one female and one male. Results the study describes overall, beyond this receptor: Some responding clones were detected in pre-infection memory, which suggested that pre-existing cross-reactive memory T cells had joined the SARS-CoV-2 response. The study covered only a couple of mild cases, and larger cohorts including severe cases with pre-infection samples were considered necessary. Contracting CD4+ clones were found mainly in CM and EM memory subsets, while CD8+ clones were enriched in EMRA. SARS-CoV-2 specificity of the second-wave clones peaking on day 37 was not confirmed. From day 15 to 85, contracting clones showed balanced CD4/CD8 phenotypes, whereas a second wave of clones that expanded from day 15 to 37 leaned towards CD4+.

The CDR3 runs 12 amino acids, cysteine and phenylalanine included. The read is trimmed to its CDR3 DNA, 36 bases read in frame from base 1. The germline V gene supplies CDR1 MNHEY and CDR2 SVGEGT. V drops 6 bases and J drops 5 bases, leaving 10 bases in between. This clonotype was found a few times. What this receptor recognizes is not known. Base qualities are not recorded, but no much larger clone differs from it by a single base. Ficoll-Paque density gradient centrifugation was used to isolate PBMCs. Sequencing used an Illumina NovaSeq 6000. cDNA libraries for TCRalpha and TCRbeta were prepared by 5'RACE using constant-segment primers, with sample barcodes and unique molecular identifiers added. Trizol reagent was used to extract RNA from every sample. The libraries were amplified in two PCR steps, and the second step added a second sample barcode and Illumina TruSeq adapters. Sequencing of libraries was performed on an Illumina NovaSeq with 2 x 150 bp paired-end reads. The authors processed their data as follows. The reads were demultiplexed and collapsed into UMI-guided consensus sequences using migec v1.2.7. Using mixcr v2.1.11, the UMI consensuses were aligned to TRA and TRB V and J templates and assembled into clonotypes. Expanded or contracted clonotypes were those called significant by both edgeR and NoisET, with noise models trained on biological replicates. edgeR calls used a false discovery rate-adjusted p below 0.01 and a log2 fold-change threshold of 1. PCA with hierarchical clustering of max-normalized trajectories of the 1000 most abundant clonotypes was used as exploratory dynamics analysis. Separately sequenced CD4+ and CD8+ repertoires were used to assign a CD4 or CD8 phenotype to each responding clone. TCRdb trimmed public reads at Q25 via fastp, called clones via MiXCR and kept in-frame beta chains. Merged by CDR3 protein, the rows form single entries marked with the most common genes and DNA. The V and J calls were determined by TCRdb, not by the authors. The sample yields about 350,000 distinct CDR3 sequences; roughly 15% were counted once. About a fifth of the sample lies in the top ten.

Input material: PBMCs or a T cell subset sorted from them (not recorded which). This clonotype was obtained from a man between 18 and 29 years old who had mild COVID-19 (a few samples of this study predate the infection). The sample titles of this study are shuffled in the database, so cell type and time point are left out; the donor was told from shared clones. The chain is assembled from TRBV6-2 or TRBV6-3 and TRBJ1-1, with the D gene uncertain. The DNA is TGTGCCAGCAGACTTACACGAACTGAAGCTTTCTTT. Its product reads: CASRLTRTEAFF.